This T cell receptor beta chain was recovered during a study of molecular identifiers for immune sequencing clone quantification listed by TCRdb under 2018. With respect to the entire study: In a replicate experiment, RNA from roughly 20,000 or 100,000 naive CD8 T cells was split into five aliquots, four of which were sequenced. This methods study used CD8 T cells to benchmark TCR RNA copy counting and molecular-identifier clustering-based TCR repertoire sequencing (MIDCIRS). Points the paper makes about the study in general: In CMV-specific effector cells, over 97% of molecules were held by clones above 20 RNA copies, whereas under 1% of molecules were held by such clones in naive cells. Spiked-in Jurkat TCR RNA (about 10 copies' worth), which is not part of the donor repertoire, was contained in the naive libraries. Without barcode sub-clustering, chimeric consensus sequences inflated TCR diversity; chimeras reached as high as 47%. Modeling gave approximately 3 recovered TCR RNA copies per cell versus 7.5 to 10 by digital PCR, implying roughly 30% capture efficiency. Highly expanded clone sizes could be underestimated because identical TCR molecules may share a barcode. Even against a background of about 960,000 naive CD8 T cells, spiked-in Jurkat TCR RNA amounting to a single cell's worth was reported to be detectable.

Libraries were prepared through PCR. TCRdb records NextSeq 500 as the sequencer. Bulk TCR libraries were made following a previously described method, with the TCR primers given in Table S5. Total RNA was purified with the Qiagen AllPrep DNA/RNA kit. Before analysis, reads from multiple sequencing runs of one library were combined. As for the original processing: Reads were retained only if the reads had an exact TCR constant sequence, and the retained reads were trimmed to 150 nt and grouped according to their 12-nt molecular barcodes. Reads within each barcode group were sub-clustered using a 15% Levenshtein threshold, and quality-weighted consensus sequences were constructed for each RNA molecule. Non-functional sequences were discarded, and so were lower-count sequences lying one edit away from another sequence. Barcode sub-clusters with fewer than 20% of the maximum read count were removed, based on fitting two negative binomial distributions. TCRdb applied fastp at Q25 and MiXCR to the public reads, then kept only in-frame beta chains. Rows matching on CDR3 protein sequence are summarized as one entry with the most common DNA and genes. TCRdb's processing, not the authors' own work, is the source of the V and J calls. The sample data list under 800,000 distinct CDR3 sequences, and over 25% of these were observed just once. The leading ten clones occupy roughly 0.83% of the sample.

In its sample, this clonotype was seen a few times. This clone's antigen is unknown. No quality values exist for individual bases; no much larger clone is one base distant. Libraries of naive CD8 T cells were built from about 20,000 to 1,000,000 sorted cells, with 10%, 30% or 50% of the purified RNA used. Naive CD8 T cells were FACS-sorted as CD8+CD4-CCR7+CD45RA+ on a BD FACSAria II into RLT Plus buffer. To test detection sensitivity, Jurkat RNA equivalent to more than 9 TCR copies was spiked into samples of roughly 19,000-1,000,000 naive CD8 T cells. CD8 T cells were enriched with RosetteSep CD8+ T Cell Enrichment Cocktail and Ficoll-Paque, followed by ACK red cell lysis. The sample was naive CD8+ T cells from blood, with Jurkat cell RNA spiked in. The cell subset or site label, as the study defines it: FACS-sorted CD8+CD4-CCR7+CD45RA+ naive T cells. The clonotype comes from a human donor in good health. Some libraries in this study had Jurkat cell RNA spiked in.

The CDR3 amino acid sequence is: CASRQDGSNQPQHF. The DNA reads as follows: TGTGCCAGCAGACAAGACGGTAGCAATCAGCCCCAGCATTTT. Recombination linked TRBV6-5 to TRBJ1-5, with the D segment identity uncertain. Including the terminal cysteine and phenylalanine, the CDR3 comprises 14 residues. The DNA shown is the 42-base CDR3, in frame from base 1. The germline V gene specifies MNHEY as CDR1 and SVGAGI as CDR2. V is pared back by 6 bases and J by 0 bases, with 9 bases lying between the germline termini.